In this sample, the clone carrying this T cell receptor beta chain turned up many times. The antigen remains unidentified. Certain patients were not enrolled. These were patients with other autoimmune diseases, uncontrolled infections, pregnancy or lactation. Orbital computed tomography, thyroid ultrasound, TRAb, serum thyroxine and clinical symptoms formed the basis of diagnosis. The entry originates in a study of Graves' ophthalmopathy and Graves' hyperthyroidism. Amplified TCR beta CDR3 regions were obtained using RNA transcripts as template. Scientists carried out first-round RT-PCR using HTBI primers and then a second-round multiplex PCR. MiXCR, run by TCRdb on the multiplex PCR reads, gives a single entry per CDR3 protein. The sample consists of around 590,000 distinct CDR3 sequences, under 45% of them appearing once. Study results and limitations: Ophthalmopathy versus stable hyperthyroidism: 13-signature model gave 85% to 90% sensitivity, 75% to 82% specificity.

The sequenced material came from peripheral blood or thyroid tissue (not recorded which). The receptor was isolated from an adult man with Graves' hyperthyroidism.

The CDR3 sequence is CASSFSFRGLTYEQYF. The DNA for the CDR3 is TGTGCCAGCAGCTTCAGCTTCAGGGGGCTAACCTACGAGCAGTACTTC. This rearrangement joins TRBV11-2 to TRBJ2-7; TRBD1 matches at 8 bases. After removal of 3 bases from V and 2 bases from J, the junction contained 9 bases not matched to a gene. The CDR3 consists of 16 residues. Germline CDR1 is SGHAT and CDR2 is FQNNGV.